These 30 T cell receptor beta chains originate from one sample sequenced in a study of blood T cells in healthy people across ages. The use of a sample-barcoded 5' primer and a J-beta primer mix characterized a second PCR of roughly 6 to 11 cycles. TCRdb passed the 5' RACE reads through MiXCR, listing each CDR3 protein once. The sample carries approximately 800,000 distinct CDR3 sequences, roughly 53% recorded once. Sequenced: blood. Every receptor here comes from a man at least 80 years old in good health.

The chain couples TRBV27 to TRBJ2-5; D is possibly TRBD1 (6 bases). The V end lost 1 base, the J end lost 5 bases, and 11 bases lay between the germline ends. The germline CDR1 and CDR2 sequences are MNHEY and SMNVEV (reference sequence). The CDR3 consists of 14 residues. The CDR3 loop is CASSLLGARETQYF. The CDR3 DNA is TGTGCCAGCAGTTTATTGGGGGCGCGTGAGACCCAGTACTTC.

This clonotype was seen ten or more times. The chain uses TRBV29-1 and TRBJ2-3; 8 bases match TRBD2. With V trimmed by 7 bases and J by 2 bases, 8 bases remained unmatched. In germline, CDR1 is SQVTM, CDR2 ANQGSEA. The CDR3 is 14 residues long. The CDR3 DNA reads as TGCAGCGCCCCAACTAGCGGAGACACAGATACGCAGTATTTT. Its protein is CSAPTSGDTDTQYF.

This CDR3 reads CAWGLAGGRDEQYF. The CDR3 DNA is TGTGCCTGGGGACTAGCGGGAGGGCGGGACGAGCAGTACTTC. The V gene is TRBV28, the J gene TRBJ2-7; TRBD2 matches 16 bases. After removal of 11 bases from V and 5 bases from J, the junction contained 6 bases not matched to a gene. This CDR3 comprises 14 residues. Germline values: CDR1 MDHEN, CDR2 SYDVKM.

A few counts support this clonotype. This CDR3 is CASSTPGIHEQYF. CDR3 in DNA: TGTGCCAGCAGTACACCGGGGATCCACGAGCAGTACTTC. J is TRBJ2-7 and V is TRBV25-1, with a possible D match to TRBD2 (5 bases). V shed 5 bases and J shed 5 bases, with 13 bases lying between them. CDR1 and CDR2 from the germline V gene are MGHDK and SYGVNS. CDR3 length: 13 residues.

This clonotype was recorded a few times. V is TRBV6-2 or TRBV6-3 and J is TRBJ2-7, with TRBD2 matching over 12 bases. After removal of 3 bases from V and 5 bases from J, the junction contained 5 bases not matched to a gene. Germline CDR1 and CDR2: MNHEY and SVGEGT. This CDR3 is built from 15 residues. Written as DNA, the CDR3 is TGTGCCAGCAGTTATAGGACTAGCGGGATTCACGAGCAGTACTTC. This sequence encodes CASSYRTSGIHEQYF.

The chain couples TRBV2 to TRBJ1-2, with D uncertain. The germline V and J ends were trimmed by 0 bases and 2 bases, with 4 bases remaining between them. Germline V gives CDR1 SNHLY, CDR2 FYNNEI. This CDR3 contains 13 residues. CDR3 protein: CASSEASNYGYTF. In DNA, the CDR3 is TGTGCCAGCAGTGAAGCGTCCAACTATGGCTACACCTTC.

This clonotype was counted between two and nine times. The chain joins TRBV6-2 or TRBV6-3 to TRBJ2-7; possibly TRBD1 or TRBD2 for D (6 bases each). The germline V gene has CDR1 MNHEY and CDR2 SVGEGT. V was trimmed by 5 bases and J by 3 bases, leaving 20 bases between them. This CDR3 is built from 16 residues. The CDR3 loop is CASSGLRGRVFYEQYF. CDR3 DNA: TGTGCCAGCAGTGGCCTCCGGGGGCGGGTCTTCTACGAGCAGTACTTC.

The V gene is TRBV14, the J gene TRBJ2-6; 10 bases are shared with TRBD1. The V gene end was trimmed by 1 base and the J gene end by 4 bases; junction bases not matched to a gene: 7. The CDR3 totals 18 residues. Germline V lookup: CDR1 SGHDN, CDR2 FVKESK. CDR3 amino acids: CASSQVGQGLLGANVLTF. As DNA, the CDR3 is TGTGCCAGCAGCCAAGTGGGACAGGGGCTGTTGGGGGCCAACGTCCTGACTTTC. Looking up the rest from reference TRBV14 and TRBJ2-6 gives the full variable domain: EAGVTQFPSHSVIEKGQTVTLRCDPISGHDNLYWYRRVMGKEIKFLLHFVKESKQDESGMPNNRFLAERTGGTYSTLKVQPAELEDSGVYFCASSQVGQGLLGANVLTFGAGSRLTVL.

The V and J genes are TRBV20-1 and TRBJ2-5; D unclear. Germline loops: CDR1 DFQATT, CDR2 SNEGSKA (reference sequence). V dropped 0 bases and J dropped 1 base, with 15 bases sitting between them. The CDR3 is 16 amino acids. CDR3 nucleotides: TGCAGTGCTAGAGATCGTCTCAAGAGTCTCCAAGAGACCCAGTACTTC. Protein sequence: CSARDRLKSLQETQYF.

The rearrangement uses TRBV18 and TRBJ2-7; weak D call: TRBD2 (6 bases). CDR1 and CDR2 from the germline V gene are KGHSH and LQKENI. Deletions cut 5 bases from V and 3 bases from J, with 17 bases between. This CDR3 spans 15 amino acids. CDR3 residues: CASSDQGLPYYEQYF. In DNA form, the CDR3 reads TGTGCCAGCTCAGACCAGGGACTCCCCTACTACGAGCAGTACTTC. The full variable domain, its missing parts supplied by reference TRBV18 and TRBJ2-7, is NAGVMQNPRHLVRRRGQEARLRCSPMKGHSHVYWYRQLPEEGLKFMVYLQKENIIDESGMPKERFSAEFPKEGPSILRIQQVVRGDSAAYFCASSDQGLPYYEQYFGPGTRLTVT.

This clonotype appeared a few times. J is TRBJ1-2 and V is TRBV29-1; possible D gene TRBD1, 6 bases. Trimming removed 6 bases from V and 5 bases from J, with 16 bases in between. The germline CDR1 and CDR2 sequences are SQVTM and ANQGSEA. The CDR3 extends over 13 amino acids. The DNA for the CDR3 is TGCAGCGTCGCAGGGGAGGGACCTTATGGCTACACCTTC. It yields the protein CSVAGEGPYGYTF.

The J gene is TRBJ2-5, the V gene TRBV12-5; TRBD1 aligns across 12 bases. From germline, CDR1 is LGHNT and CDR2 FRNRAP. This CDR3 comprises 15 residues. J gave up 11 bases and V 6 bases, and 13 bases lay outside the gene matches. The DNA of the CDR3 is TGTGCTAGTGGCCCGGGACAGGGGGCGGTGGATGAGCAGTACTTC. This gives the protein CASGPGQGAVDEQYF.

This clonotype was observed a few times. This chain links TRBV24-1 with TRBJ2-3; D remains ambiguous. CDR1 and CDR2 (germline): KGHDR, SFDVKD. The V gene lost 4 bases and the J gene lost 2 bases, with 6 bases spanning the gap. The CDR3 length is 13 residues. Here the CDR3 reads CATSEPPTDTQYF. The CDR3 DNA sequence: TGTGCCACCAGTGAACCGCCCACAGATACGCAGTATTTT.

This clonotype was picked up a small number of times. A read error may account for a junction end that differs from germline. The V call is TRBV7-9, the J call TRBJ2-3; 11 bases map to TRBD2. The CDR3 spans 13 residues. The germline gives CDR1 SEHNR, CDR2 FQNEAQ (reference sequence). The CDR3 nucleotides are TGCGTCACTAGCGGGGGATCGGGAGATACGCAGTATTTT. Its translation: CVTSGGSGDTQYF.

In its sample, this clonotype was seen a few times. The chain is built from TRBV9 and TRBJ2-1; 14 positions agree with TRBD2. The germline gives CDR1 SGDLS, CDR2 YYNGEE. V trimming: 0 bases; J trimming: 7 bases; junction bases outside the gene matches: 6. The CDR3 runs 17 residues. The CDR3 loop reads CASSVAFGTSGSNEQFF. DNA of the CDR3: TGTGCCAGCAGCGTAGCTTTTGGGACTAGCGGGAGTAATGAGCAGTTCTTC.

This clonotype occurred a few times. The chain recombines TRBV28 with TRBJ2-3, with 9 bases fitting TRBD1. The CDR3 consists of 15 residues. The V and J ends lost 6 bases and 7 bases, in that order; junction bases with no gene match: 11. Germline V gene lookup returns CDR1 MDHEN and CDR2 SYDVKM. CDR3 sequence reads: CASSEPGQGINTQYF. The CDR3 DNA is TGTGCCAGCAGCGAGCCGGGACAGGGAATTAATACGCAGTATTTT.

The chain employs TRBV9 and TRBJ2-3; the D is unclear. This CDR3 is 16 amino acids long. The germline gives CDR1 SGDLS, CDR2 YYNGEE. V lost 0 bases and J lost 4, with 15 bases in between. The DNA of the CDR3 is TGTGCCAGCAGCGTAGGGTCCCTAGGAGTCCCAGATACGCAGTATTTT. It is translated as CASSVGSLGVPDTQYF. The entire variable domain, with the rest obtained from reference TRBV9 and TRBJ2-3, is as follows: DSGVTQTPKHLITATGQRVTLRCSPRSGDLSVYWYQQSLDQGLQFLIQYYNGEERAKGNILERFSAQQFPDLHSELNLSSLELGDSALYFCASSVGSLGVPDTQYFGPGTRLTVL.

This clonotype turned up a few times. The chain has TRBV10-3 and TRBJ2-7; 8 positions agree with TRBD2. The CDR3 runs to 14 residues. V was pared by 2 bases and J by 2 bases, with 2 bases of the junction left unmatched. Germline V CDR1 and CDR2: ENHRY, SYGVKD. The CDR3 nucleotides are TGTGCCATCAGTGAGCTAGCGGGTCCCTACGAGCAGTACTTC. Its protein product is CAISELAGPYEQYF.

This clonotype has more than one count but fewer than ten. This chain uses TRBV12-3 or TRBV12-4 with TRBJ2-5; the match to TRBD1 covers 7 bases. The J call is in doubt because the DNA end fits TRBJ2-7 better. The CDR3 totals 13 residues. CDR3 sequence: CASTWDRSYEQYF. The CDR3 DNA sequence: TGTGCCAGCACCTGGGACAGAAGCTACGAGCAGTACTTC.

CDR3 DNA: TGCGCCAGCGGTAGGGCGGGGGAGTACAATGAGCAGTTCTTC. Encoded protein: CASGRAGEYNEQFF. This chain uses TRBV5-1 with TRBJ2-1, with 7 bases fitting TRBD2. The CDR3 is made up of 14 amino acids. CDR1 is SGHRS, CDR2 YFSETQ, per germline. Losses at the gene ends were 7 bases for V and 4 bases for J; bases not matched to a gene: 8.

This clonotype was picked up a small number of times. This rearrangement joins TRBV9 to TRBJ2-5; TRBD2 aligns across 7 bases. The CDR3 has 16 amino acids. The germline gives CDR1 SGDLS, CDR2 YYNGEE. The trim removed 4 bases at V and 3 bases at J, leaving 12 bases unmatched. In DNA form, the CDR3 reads TGTGCCAGCAGCCCGAGGGTAGCGGGCTTTAAAGAGACCCAGTACTTC. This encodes CASSPRVAGFKETQYF.

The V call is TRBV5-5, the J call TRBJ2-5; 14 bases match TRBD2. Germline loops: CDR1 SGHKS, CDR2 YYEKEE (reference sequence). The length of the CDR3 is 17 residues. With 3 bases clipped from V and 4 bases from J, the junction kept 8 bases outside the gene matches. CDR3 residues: CASSSGLAGAAAETQYF. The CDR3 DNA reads TGTGCCAGCAGCTCGGGACTAGCGGGAGCTGCGGCAGAGACCCAGTACTTC.

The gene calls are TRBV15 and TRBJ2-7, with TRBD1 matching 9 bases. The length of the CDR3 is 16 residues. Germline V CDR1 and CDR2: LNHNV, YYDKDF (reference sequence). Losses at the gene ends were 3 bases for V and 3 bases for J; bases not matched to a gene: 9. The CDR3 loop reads CATSSASGTGLYEQYF. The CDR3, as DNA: TGTGCCACCAGCAGTGCATCCGGGACAGGGCTCTACGAGCAGTACTTC.

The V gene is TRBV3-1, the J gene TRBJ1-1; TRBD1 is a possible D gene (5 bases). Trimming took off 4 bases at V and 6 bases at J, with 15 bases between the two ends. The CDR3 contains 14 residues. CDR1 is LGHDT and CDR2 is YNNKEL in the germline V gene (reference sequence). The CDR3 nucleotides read TGTGCCAGCAGCCCAAGGAGGGAGGGGCCTGAAGCTTTCTTT. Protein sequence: CASSPRREGPEAFF. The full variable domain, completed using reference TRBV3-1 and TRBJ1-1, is DTAVSQTPKYLVTQMGNDKSIKCEQNLGHDTMYWYKQDSKKFLKIMFSYNNKELIINETVPNRFSPKSPDKAHLNLHINSLELGDSAVYFCASSPRREGPEAFFGQGTRLTVV.

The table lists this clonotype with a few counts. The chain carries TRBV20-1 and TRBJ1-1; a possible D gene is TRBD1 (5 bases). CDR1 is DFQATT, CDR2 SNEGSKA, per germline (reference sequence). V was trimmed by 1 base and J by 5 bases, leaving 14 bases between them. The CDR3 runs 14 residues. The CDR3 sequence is CSARVMGPNTEAFF. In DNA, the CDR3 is TGCAGTGCTAGAGTTATGGGACCGAATACTGAAGCTTTCTTT.

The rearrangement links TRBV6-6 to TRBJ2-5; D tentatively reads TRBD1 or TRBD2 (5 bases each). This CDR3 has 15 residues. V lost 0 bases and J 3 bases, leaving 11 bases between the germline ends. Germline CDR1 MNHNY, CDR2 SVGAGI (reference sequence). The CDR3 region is CASSYSTAGKETQYF. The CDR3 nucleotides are TGTGCCAGCAGTTACTCGACAGCCGGGAAAGAGACCCAGTACTTC.

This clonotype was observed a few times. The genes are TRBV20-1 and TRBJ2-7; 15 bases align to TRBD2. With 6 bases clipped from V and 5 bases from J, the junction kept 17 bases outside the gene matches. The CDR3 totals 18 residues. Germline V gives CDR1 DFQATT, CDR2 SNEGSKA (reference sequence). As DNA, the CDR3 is TGCAGTGCACCGGGGACTAGCGGGAGGCATTTTTCTCTCCACGAGCAGTACTTC. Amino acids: CSAPGTSGRHFSLHEQYF.

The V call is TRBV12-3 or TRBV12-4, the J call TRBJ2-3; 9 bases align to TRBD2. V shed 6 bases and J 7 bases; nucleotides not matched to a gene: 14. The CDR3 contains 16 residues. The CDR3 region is CASSPNRAGGPNTQYF. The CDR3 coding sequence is TGTGCCAGCAGCCCGAATCGGGCGGGAGGGCCAAATACGCAGTATTTT.

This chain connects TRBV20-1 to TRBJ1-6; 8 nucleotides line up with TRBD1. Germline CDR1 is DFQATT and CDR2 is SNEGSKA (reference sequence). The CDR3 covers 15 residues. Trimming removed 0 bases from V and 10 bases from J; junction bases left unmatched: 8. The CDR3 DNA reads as TGCAGTGCTAGAGATACAGGGGGTTTGCGCTCACCCCTCCACTTT. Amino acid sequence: CSARDTGGLRSPLHF.

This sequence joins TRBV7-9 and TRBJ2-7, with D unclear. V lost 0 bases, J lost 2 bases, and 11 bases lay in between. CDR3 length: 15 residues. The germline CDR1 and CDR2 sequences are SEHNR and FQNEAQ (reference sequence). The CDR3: CASSLAGSLAYEQYF. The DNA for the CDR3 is TGTGCCAGCAGCTTAGCAGGGTCGTTGGCCTACGAGCAGTACTTC.